This TCR beta chain originates from a study of glioma-infiltrating T cells after dendritic cell vaccination. CDR1 is MGHRA and CDR2 is YSYEKL in the germline V gene. CDR3 size: 16 residues. This sample's time point: after dendritic cell vaccination, including at tumor progression/relapse. Assay: immunoSEQ multiplex PCR; the TCRdb copy retains only in-frame clones and omits some. In the table there are more than 75,000 clones, around 86% of which are singletons. The chain uses TRBV4-1 and TRBJ2-5; 10 positions agree with TRBD1. With the DNA end fitting TRBJ2-7 better, the J assignment may be wrong. The clonotype was recovered from a human donor with glioblastoma. Sequenced here: blood, sampled after dendritic cell vaccination. CDR3 sequence reads: CASSQDSGQGLYEQYF. In DNA, the CDR3 is TGCGCCAGCAGCCAAGATTCGGGACAGGGGCTCTACGAGCAGTACTTC.